This TCR beta chain emerged from a study of blood T cell repertoires in COVID-19. Study-wide context: Samples representing acute and convalescent COVID-19 were sourced from the United States, Italy and Spain. PBMCs, B-cell-depleted T cells, or T cells provided the cDNA or gDNA that made up the material.

The repertoire was sequenced with immunoSEQ multiplex PCR; TCRdb's copy has only in-frame clones and lacks some. The sample carries some 150,000 clones, about 85% recorded once. The CDR3 is made up of 15 amino acids. The germline V gene encodes CDR1 SNHLY and CDR2 FYNNEI. The V gene lost 2 bases and the J gene lost 1 base, with 8 bases spanning the gap. This chain connects TRBV2 to TRBJ1-4; weak D call: TRBD1 (5 bases). Sequencing was done on a sample of peripheral blood. This TCR derives from a man aged 35-49 years with acute or convalescent COVID-19. CDR3 sequence (DNA): TGTGCCAGCAGTGAATCGGGGGTAACTAATGAAAAACTGTTTTTT. This translates into CASSESGVTNEKLFF.